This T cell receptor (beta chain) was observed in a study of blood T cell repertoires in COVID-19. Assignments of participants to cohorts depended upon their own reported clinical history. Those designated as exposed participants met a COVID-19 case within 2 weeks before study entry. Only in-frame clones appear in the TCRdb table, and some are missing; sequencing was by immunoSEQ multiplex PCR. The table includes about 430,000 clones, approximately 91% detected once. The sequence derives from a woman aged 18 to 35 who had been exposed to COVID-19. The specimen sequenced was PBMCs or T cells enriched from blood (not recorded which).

CDR3 region: CASSLEGPSPLHF. Written as DNA, the CDR3 is TGTGCCAGCAGTTTGGAGGGGCCTTCACCCCTCCACTTT. J is TRBJ1-6 and V is TRBV28, with TRBD1 as a possible D gene (5 bases). This CDR3 is built from 13 residues. The V gene's germline CDR1 is MDHEN and CDR2 SYDVKM. V lost 3 bases, J lost 9 bases, and 9 bases lay in between.